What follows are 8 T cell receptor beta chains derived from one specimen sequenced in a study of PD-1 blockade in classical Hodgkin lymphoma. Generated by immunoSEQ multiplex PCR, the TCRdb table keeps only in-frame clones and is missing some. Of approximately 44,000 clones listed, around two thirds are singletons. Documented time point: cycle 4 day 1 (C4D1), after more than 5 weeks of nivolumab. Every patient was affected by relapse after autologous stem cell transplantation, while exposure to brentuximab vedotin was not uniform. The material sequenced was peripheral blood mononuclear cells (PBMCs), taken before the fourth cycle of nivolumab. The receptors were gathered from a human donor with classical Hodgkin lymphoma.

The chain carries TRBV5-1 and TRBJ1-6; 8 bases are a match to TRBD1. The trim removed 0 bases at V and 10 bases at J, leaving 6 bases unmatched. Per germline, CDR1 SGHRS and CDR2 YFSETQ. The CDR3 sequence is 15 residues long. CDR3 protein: CASSLDIGQGSPLHF. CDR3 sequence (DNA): TGCGCCAGCAGCTTGGATATAGGACAGGGCTCACCCCTCCACTTT. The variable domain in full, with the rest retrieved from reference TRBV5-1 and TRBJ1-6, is KAGVTQTPRYLIKTRGQQVTLSCSPISGHRSVSWYQQTPGQGLQFLFEYFSETQRNKGNFPGRFSGRQFSNSRSEMNVSTLELGDSALYLCASSLDIGQGSPLHFGNGTRLTVT.

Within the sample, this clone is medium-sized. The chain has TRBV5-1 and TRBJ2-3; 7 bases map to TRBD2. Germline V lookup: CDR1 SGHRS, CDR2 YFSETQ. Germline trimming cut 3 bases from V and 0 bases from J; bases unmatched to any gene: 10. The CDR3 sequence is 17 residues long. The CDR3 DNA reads TGCGCCAGCAGCTCAATGTCGGGGAGGGCTAGCACAGATACGCAGTATTTT. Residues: CASSSMSGRASTDTQYF. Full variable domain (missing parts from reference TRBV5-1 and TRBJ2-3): KAGVTQTPRYLIKTRGQQVTLSCSPISGHRSVSWYQQTPGQGLQFLFEYFSETQRNKGNFPGRFSGRQFSNSRSEMNVSTLELGDSALYLCASSSMSGRASTDTQYFGPGTRLTVL.

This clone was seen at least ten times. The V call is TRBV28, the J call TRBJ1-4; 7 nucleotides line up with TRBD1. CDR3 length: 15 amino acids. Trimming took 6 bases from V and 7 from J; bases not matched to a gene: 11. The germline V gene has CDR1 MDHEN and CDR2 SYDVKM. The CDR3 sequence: CASRDDRAGGEKLFF. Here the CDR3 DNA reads TGTGCCAGCAGGGACGACAGGGCGGGAGGTGAAAAACTGTTTTTT.

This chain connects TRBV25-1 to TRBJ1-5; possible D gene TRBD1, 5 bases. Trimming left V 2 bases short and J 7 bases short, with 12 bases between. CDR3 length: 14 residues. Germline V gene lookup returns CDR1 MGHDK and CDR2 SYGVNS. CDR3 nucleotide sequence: TGTGCCAGCAGTGAACCCGGGAGGGGCCAGCCCCAGCATTTT. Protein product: CASSEPGRGQPQHF.

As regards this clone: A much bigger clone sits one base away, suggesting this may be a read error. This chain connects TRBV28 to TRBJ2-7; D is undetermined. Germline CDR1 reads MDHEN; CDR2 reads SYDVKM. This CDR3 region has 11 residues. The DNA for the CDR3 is TGTGTCAGCAGTCCCCGCTACGAGCAGTACTTC. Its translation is CVSSPRYEQYF.

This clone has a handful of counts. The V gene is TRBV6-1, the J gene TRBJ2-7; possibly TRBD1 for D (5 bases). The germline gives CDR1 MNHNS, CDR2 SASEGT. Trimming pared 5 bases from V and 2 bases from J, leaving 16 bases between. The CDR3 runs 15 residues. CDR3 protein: CASSTLRDLTYEQYF. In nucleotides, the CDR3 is TGTGCCAGCAGTACCCTCAGGGATCTGACCTACGAGCAGTACTTC.

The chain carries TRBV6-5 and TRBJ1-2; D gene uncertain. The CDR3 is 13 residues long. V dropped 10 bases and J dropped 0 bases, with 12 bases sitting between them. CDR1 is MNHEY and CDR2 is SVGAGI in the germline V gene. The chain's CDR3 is CATLGVANYGYTF. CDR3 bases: TGTGCCACTCTGGGAGTAGCTAACTATGGCTACACCTTC.

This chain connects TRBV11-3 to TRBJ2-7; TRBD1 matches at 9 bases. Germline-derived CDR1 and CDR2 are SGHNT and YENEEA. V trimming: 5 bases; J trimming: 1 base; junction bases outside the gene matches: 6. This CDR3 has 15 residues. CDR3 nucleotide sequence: TGTGCCAGCAGCCCACCCGGGACAGGGTCCTACGAGCAGTACTTC. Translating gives CASSPPGTGSYEQYF.